This T cell receptor (beta chain) is from a study of early T cells in non-severe SARS-CoV-2 infection. Study as a whole: The study sequenced bulk RNA from unsorted whole blood, with chains unpaired.

In the library, individual cDNA molecules carried attached unique molecular identifiers. One entry per CDR3 protein results from TCRdb running MiXCR on the 5' RACE reads. Of tens of thousands of distinct CDR3 sequences in the sample, more than 8% were seen once. Study-wide points: Missing private and CD4 specificities, VDJdb matching favored anti-spike CD8 responses.

The CDR3 is 14 amino acids. The germline CDR1 and CDR2 sequences are MNHEY and SVGAGI. Deletions cut 4 bases from V and 0 bases from J, with 9 bases between. This clonotype was observed a handful of times. Its target is not known. Source material: whole blood. The source is an adult who was a healthcare worker with PCR-confirmed SARS-CoV-2 infection or an uninfected control (not recorded which). This sequence joins TRBV6-5 and TRBJ1-1; D uncertain. The CDR3 DNA reads TGTGCCAGCAGTTCGCGCAAAATGAACACTGAAGCTTTCTTT. It translates to CASSSRKMNTEAFF.